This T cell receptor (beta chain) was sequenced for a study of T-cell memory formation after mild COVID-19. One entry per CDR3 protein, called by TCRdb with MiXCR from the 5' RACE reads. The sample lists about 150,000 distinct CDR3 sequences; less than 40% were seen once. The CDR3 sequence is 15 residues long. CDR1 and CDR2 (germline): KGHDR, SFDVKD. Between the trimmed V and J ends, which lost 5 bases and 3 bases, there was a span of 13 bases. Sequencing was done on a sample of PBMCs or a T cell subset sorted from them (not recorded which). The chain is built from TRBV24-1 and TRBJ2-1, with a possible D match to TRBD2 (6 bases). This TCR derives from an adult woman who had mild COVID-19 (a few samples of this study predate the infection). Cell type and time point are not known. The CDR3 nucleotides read TGTGCCACCAGTGTGGGGCGGGACGTCTACAATGAGCAGTTCTTC. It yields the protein CATSVGRDVYNEQFF.